The clone carrying this T cell receptor beta chain has at least ten counts. As yet, its antigen is unknown. Trimming took 6 bases from V and 4 from J, leaving 22 bases between them. Germline CDR1 is MGHRA and CDR2 is YSYEKL. The CDR3 extends over 17 amino acids. These data originate in a study of early T cells in non-severe SARS-CoV-2 infection. Study outcomes and limitations: Private and CD4 specificities were missed by VDJdb matching, skewed to anti-spike CD8.

Attachment of unique molecular identifiers to individual cDNA molecules was performed. TCRdb re-called the 5' RACE reads with MiXCR, one entry per CDR3 protein. This sample carries 45,000 to 75,000 distinct CDR3 sequences, around 5.6% of them seen once, and the ten largest clones take approximately 6.3%. Sequencing was carried out using whole blood. This clonotype was sampled from an adult who was a healthcare worker with PCR-confirmed SARS-CoV-2 infection or an uninfected control (not recorded which). V gene TRBV4-1 combines with J gene TRBJ2-1; D may be TRBD2 (6 bases). The CDR3 protein is CASRLLATGTSYNEQFF. Written as DNA, the CDR3 is TGCGCCAGCAGACTACTAGCAACGGGGACTTCTTACAATGAGCAGTTCTTC.